The 12 T cell receptor beta chains below come from one sample, sequenced in a study of T-cell memory formation after mild COVID-19. TCRdb fed the 5' RACE reads into MiXCR, producing one record per CDR3 protein. The table records almost 350,000 distinct CDR3 sequences, 20% to 25% of them present only once. The sequenced sample was PBMCs or a T cell subset sorted from them (not recorded which). The receptors derive from a man between 18 and 29 years old who had mild COVID-19 (a few samples of this study predate the infection). Cell type and time point are not known.

This rearrangement joins TRBV11-2 to TRBJ1-1; D not certain. Germline V lookup: CDR1 SGHAT, CDR2 FQNNGV. Trimming cost V 2 bases and J 2 bases, with 9 bases left between them. CDR3 size: 14 residues. The CDR3 nucleotides are TGTGCCAGCAGCTTATTACACAGTAACACTGAAGCTTTCTTT. Its protein product is CASSLLHSNTEAFF.

This clonotype was recorded a few times. The chain joins TRBV5-1 to TRBJ2-5; D might be TRBD1 (5 bases). The CDR3 is 14 amino acids. The V and J ends lost 0 bases and 3 bases respectively, with 9 bases between them. Germline V gene sequence: CDR1 SGHRS, CDR2 YFSETQ. The CDR3 reads CASSLEGREETQYF. As DNA, the CDR3 is TGCGCCAGCAGCTTGGAGGGGCGCGAAGAGACCCAGTACTTC.

This clonotype has only a few counts. The chain recombines TRBV29-1 with TRBJ2-3; TRBD2 is a possible D gene (5 bases). V gave up 3 bases and J gave up 6 bases, with 22 bases separating them. The CDR3 spans 16 residues. Germline-derived CDR1 and CDR2 are SQVTM and ANQGSEA. The CDR3 sequence: CSVDPWAEGDLDTQYF. As DNA, the CDR3 is TGCAGCGTTGATCCGTGGGCCGAGGGTGATTTGGATACGCAGTATTTT.

The chain combines TRBV15 with TRBJ2-2; 11 nucleotides line up with TRBD1. V dropped 0 bases and J dropped 5; count of bases not matched to a gene: 8. Germline V gene lookup returns CDR1 LNHNV and CDR2 YYDKDF (reference sequence). The CDR3 is made up of 18 amino acids. In DNA form, the CDR3 reads TGTGCCACCAGCAGAGATCTATTTGGGGACAGGGGGACCGGGGAGCTGTTTTTT. Amino acid sequence: CATSRDLFGDRGTGELFF.

This rearrangement joins TRBV5-1 to TRBJ2-3; 9 bases line up with TRBD1. The ends lost 3 bases at V and 6 bases at J; junction bases unmatched: 14. CDR3 size: 17 residues. Germline V CDR1 and CDR2: SGHRS, YFSETQ. CDR3 region: CASSWGAGTGSSDTQYF. The CDR3 DNA sequence: TGCGCCAGCAGCTGGGGGGCCGGGACAGGGTCATCCGATACGCAGTATTTT.

The chain carries TRBV24-1 and TRBJ1-2; unclear D gene. Germline V gives CDR1 KGHDR, CDR2 SFDVKD. Trimming pared 4 bases from V and 0 bases from J, leaving 8 bases between. This CDR3 has 14 residues. The CDR3 coding sequence is TGTGCCACCAGTGAGGGTTCTACTAACTATGGCTACACCTTC. Protein: CATSEGSTNYGYTF.

V gene TRBV7-6 combines with J gene TRBJ1-5; 8 bases line up with TRBD1. Trimming took 1 base from V and 3 from J; bases not matched to a gene: 8. Per germline, CDR1 SGHVS and CDR2 FNYEAQ. The CDR3 sequence is 17 residues long. The CDR3 sequence is CASSLEAGQGDNQPQHF. The CDR3 region has the DNA TGTGCCAGCAGCTTAGAGGCTGGACAGGGAGACAATCAGCCCCAGCATTTT.

The chain recombines TRBV7-2 with TRBJ1-5; no clear D. Germline CDR1 reads SGHTA; CDR2 reads FQGNSA. Trimming removed 5 bases at V and 3 bases at J, with 14 bases between. The CDR3 runs to 15 residues. The CDR3 region has the DNA TGTGCCAGCAGCCCCTACCACACGTTCAATCAGCCCCAGCATTTT. This translates into CASSPYHTFNQPQHF. The variable domain in full, with the rest retrieved from reference TRBV7-2 and TRBJ1-5, is GAGVSQSPSNKVTEKGKDVELRCDPISGHTALYWYRQSLGQGLEFLIYFQGNSAPDKSGLPSDRFSAERTGGSVSTLTIQRTQQEDSAVYLCASSPYHTFNQPQHFGDGTRLSIL.

The chain is built from TRBV28 and TRBJ2-3, with D perhaps TRBD2 (5 bases). The ends were cut back, 7 bases at V and 3 bases at J, with 20 bases in the middle. The CDR3 loop spans 16 amino acids. In germline, CDR1 is MDHEN, CDR2 SYDVKM. CDR3 residues: CASTDMDFAETDTQYF. In nucleotides, the CDR3 is TGTGCCAGCACCGATATGGACTTCGCCGAGACAGATACGCAGTATTTT.

The chain carries TRBV12-3 or TRBV12-4 and TRBJ2-7; D is possibly TRBD1 or TRBD2 (5 bases each). Trimming removed 5 bases from V and 7 bases from J, with 21 bases in between. This CDR3 region has 15 residues. CDR3 sequence: CASSLGPGTVGEQYF. DNA of the CDR3: TGTGCCAGCAGTCTCGGCCCCGGGACCGTGGGAGAGCAGTACTTC.

The rearrangement links TRBV11-2 to TRBJ1-2; TRBD1 is a possible D gene (6 bases). Trimming shortened V by 7 bases and J by 1 base, and 19 bases separated the two germline ends. The germline gives CDR1 SGHAT, CDR2 FQNNGV. The CDR3 contains 16 residues. CDR3 sequence (DNA): TGTGCCAGCAAGCGACTCGGACAGAGAGATAACTATGGCTACACCTTC. This sequence encodes CASKRLGQRDNYGYTF.

This clonotype was seen repeatedly, ten times or more. The chain recombines TRBV7-9 with TRBJ2-1; D gene unclear. This CDR3 spans 13 amino acids. Trimming took off 5 bases at V and 7 bases at J, with 12 bases between the two ends. The germline V gene has CDR1 SEHNR and CDR2 FQNEAQ (reference sequence). CDR3 bases: TGTGCCAGCAGCGGGCTTGGCGAGAATGAGCAGTTCTTC. It is translated as CASSGLGENEQFF.